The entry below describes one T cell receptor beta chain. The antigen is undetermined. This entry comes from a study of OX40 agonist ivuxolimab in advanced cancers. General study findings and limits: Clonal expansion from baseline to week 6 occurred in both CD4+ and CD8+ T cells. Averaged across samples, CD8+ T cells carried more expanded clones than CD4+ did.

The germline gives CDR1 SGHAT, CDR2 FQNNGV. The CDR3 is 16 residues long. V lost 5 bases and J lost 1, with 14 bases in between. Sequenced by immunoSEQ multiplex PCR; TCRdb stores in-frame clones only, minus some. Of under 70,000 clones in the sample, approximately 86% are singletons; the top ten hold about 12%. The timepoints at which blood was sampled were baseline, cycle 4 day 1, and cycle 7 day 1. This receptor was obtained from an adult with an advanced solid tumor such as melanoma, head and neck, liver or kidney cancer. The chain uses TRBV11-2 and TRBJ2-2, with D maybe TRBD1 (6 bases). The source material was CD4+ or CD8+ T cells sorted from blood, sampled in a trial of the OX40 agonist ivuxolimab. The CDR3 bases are TGTGCCAGCAGCCTACCCCCGACAGGGAACACCGGGGAGCTGTTTTTT. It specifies CASSLPPTGNTGELFF.